A selection of T cell receptor beta chains follows, all from one sample in a study of cytomegalovirus exposure and HLA in healthy donors. Profiling relied on immunoSEQ multiplex PCR, and the TCRdb table lists in-frame clones only, not all of them. The data contain around 200,000 clones, 81% of them singletons. Source material: PBMCs. The receptor source for this set is a man aged 45-65 years in good health and CMV-seronegative. The CDR3 runs from the conserved cysteine through the conserved F or W.

j_call v_call cdr3_aa
TRBJ2-7 TRBV5-5 CASSLRQGNSYEQYF
TRBJ2-7 TRBV7-2 CASSLGSGFRSSYEQYF
TRBJ2-7 TRBV7-8 CASSLESGGTYEQYF
TRBJ1-3 TRBV6-1 CASSESHLSGNTIYF
TRBJ2-3 TRBV4-3 CASSQSSGGSRTDTQYF
TRBJ2-7 TRBV27 CASSSGGPYEQYF
TRBJ1-2 TRBV7-2 CASSLGFGGRVSYTF
TRBJ2-3 TRBV6-5 CASKPGLAGGDTQYF
TRBJ2-6 TRBV6-1 CATQGSSGANVLTF
TRBJ1-5 TRBV7-6 CASRYGTGDSNQPQHF
TRBJ1-5 TRBV19 CASKGLPSNQPQHF
TRBJ2-5 TRBV6-5 CASSPHREGTQYF
TRBJ2-5 TRBV6-5 CASSYSGADSKTQYF
TRBJ2-7 TRBV7-2 CASSLYAGASIYEQYF
TRBJ1-2 TRBV7-9 CSSSPGEYGYTF
TRBJ1-2 TRBV10-3 CAISEPGTNYGYTF
TRBJ2-1 TRBV19 CASSHGGSTDEQFF
TRBJ1-1 TRBV14 CASSQGRAMNTEAFF
- TRBV4-1 CASSQVQDYEQYF
TRBJ1-5 TRBV27 CASRQGSNQPQHF
TRBJ2-2 TRBV9 CASSVEGVDTGELFF
TRBJ1-4 TRBV6-1 CASSARDREIEKLFF
TRBJ1-2 TRBV7-9 CASSLTQGNYGYTF
TRBJ2-7 TRBV7-9 CSSSYRLAGSYSSYEQYF
TRBJ2-2 TRBV5-8 CASSNDVDRRGELFF
TRBJ1-2 TRBV6-1 CASSNYNYGYTF
TRBJ2-1 TRBV6-5 CASRETGSSYNEQFF
- TRBV7-2 CASSLAGTRSGELFF